Listed below are T cell receptor beta chains from one sample, sequenced in a study of shared clonotypes between healthy human individuals. Repertoires were generated with immunoSEQ multiplex PCR, while TCRdb's copy carries only in-frame clones and drops some. The data hold some 2,000,000 clones, with under 97% observed a single time. The material sequenced was naive CD4+ T cells sorted from blood. These receptors were taken from a man aged 18 to 29 in good health. CDR3s leave out the opening cysteine and the closing phenylalanine or tryptophan. A D gene is named only where the DNA matches it firmly.

J gene,V gene,D gene,CDR3 protein
TRBJ2-2,TRBV7-2,NA,ASSPSGANTGELF
TRBJ2-1,TRBV11-2,NA,ASSLGLENEQF
TRBJ1-1,TRBV19,TRBD1,ASSKGQVNTEAF
TRBJ2-4,TRBV2,NA,ASNPGELAKNIQY
TRBJ1-1,TRBV5-1,NA,ASREGPEAF
TRBJ2-7,TRBV2,NA,ASSTHGQGALGSYEQY
TRBJ2-7,TRBV13,TRBD2,ASSLEGVGLADSYEQY
TRBJ1-1,TRBV10-3,NA,AILDRPNTEAF
TRBJ1-6,TRBV6-5,TRBD1,ASSLTGVGSPLH
TRBJ1-1,TRBV5-1,NA,ASSRSSTNTEAF
TRBJ1-6,TRBV2,TRBD1,ASSVVQGVIVNSPLH
TRBJ2-7,TRBV7-5,NA,ARSLEGRNLSYEQY
TRBJ2-7,TRBV27,NA,ASSPQLSQGYEQY
TRBJ1-6,TRBV11-2,TRBD1,ASRPGGKTYNSPLH
TRBJ2-7,TRBV28,TRBD1,ASSLGTGRLPEQY
TRBJ2-3,TRBV5-6,TRBD2,ASSLGGRGTDTQY
TRBJ2-3,TRBV2,NA,ASRAGGGAADTQY
TRBJ2-7,TRBV30,TRBD2,AWSAQGTSWGQY
TRBJ1-6,TRBV5-1,TRBD1,ASRVDRGISPLH
TRBJ1-5,TRBV6-1,NA,ASSAFVSQPQH
TRBJ1-2,TRBV19,NA,ASSMEYGYT
TRBJ2-2,TRBV5-1,TRBD1,ASSSRTGKDGELF
TRBJ2-7,TRBV11-2,NA,ASRPLGGSSYEQY
TRBJ2-4,TRBV6-4,TRBD1,ASSDLRQGAAKNIQY
TRBJ1-3,TRBV4-1,NA,ASSQGQRGGNTIY
TRBJ1-1,TRBV7-9,NA,ASSLERETEAF
TRBJ2-1,TRBV7-2,TRBD2,ASSLGGGAQSNEQF
TRBJ2-7,TRBV7-2,NA,ASRLLMTPGEQY
TRBJ1-6,TRBV30,NA,AWSENSPLH
TRBJ2-2,TRBV5-4,TRBD2,ASSLAPGLAGGNTGELF
TRBJ2-3,TRBV10-1,TRBD1,ASSESGTGLGDTQY
TRBJ2-7,TRBV9,NA,ASSARDQTPGEQY
TRBJ1-4,TRBV7-3,NA,ASSPLLEKLF
TRBJ2-2,TRBV9,NA,ASSVKGRENTGELF
TRBJ2-7,TRBV27,NA,ASSLRSSLGKEGDEQY
TRBJ1-2,TRBV18,TRBD1,ASSPGQGLYGYT
TRBJ2-3,TRBV6-6,NA,ASSYTGETPADTQY
TRBJ1-2,TRBV5-4,NA,ASSSLNYGYT
TRBJ2-7,TRBV7-9,TRBD2,ASSPRTSGYYEQY
TRBJ2-3,TRBV7-3,TRBD1,ASSSQGMADTQY
TRBJ2-7,TRBV27,TRBD1,ASSLGTGAGTGEQY
TRBJ1-4,TRBV5-6,NA,ASSLRGLGEKLF
TRBJ1-5,TRBV2,NA,ARGRGNQPQH
TRBJ2-3,TRBV11-2,TRBD2,ASSALGLEVGSDTQY
TRBJ1-1,TRBV14,NA,ASSLRAPGNWMVNTEAF
TRBJ2-1,TRBV27,NA,ASTRLWQVSSYNEQF
TRBJ1-2,TRBV7-2,NA,ASSEGGFNYGYT
TRBJ1-4,TRBV7-2,NA,ASSLAAGLGEKLF
TRBJ2-7,TRBV4-2,TRBD2,ASSPTLAEASYEQY
TRBJ2-7,TRBV19,TRBD1,ASSMDRGPYEQY
TRBJ1-3,TRBV7-2,NA,ASSLLQGPTGNTIY
TRBJ2-2,TRBV6-1,NA,ASREPVNSGELF
TRBJ1-5,TRBV28,NA,ASSPDRYSNQPQH